Sequencing of this T cell receptor beta chain was carried out in a study of T cell repertoires in cytomegalovirus infection. For this clonotype: What it binds is unknown.

Germline V gene data show CDR1 as MNHEY and CDR2 as SMNVEV (reference sequence). The V and J ends lost 6 bases and 3 bases respectively, with 20 bases between them. CDR3 length: 16 amino acids. MiXCR, run by TCRdb on the reads, gives a single entry per CDR3 protein. The sample contains roughly 500,000 distinct CDR3 sequences, approximately 46% of which appear only once. The source of this sequence is a human donor in good health (CMV status not recorded). Some clones in this sample may be carry-over from other donors' samples. This sample comprised cultured PBMCs, obtained from culture after CMV antigen stimulation. This chain uses TRBV27 with TRBJ1-1; a possible D gene is TRBD1 (6 bases). CDR3 region: CASSKIRGRVYTEAFF. In DNA, the CDR3 is TGTGCCAGCAGCAAGATCCGGGGGCGCGTTTACACTGAAGCTTTCTTT.